These 23 T cell receptor beta chains were sequenced from one sample in a study of blood T cells in healthy people across ages (dated by TCRdb to between 2015 and 2016). The library was produced with 5' RACE. The sample was run on an Illumina HiSeq 2500. A second PCR of roughly 6 to 11 cycles was run with a J-beta primer mix and a sample-barcoded 5' primer. TCRdb handled the public reads itself, with Q25 trimming in fastp and clone calling in MiXCR, and kept productive beta chains. Each CDR3 protein appears once, grouped with its most common genes and DNA. Across this sample there are roughly 2 million distinct CDR3 sequences, with about 49% seen only once. The ten largest clones represent around 2.1% of the sample. The specimen was blood. These receptors were obtained from a woman aged 40 to 50 in good health.

This clonotype was detected a few times. This chain links TRBV24-1 with TRBJ2-3; D is unclear. Trimming removed 1 base from V and 2 bases from J, with 9 bases in between. The germline V gene encodes CDR1 KGHDR and CDR2 SFDVKD. The CDR3 extends over 15 amino acids. The CDR3 DNA is TGTGCCACCAGTGATTTTGCTCGTCCCACAGATACGCAGTATTTT. Its translation: CATSDFARPTDTQYF.

This clonotype was seen just once. The chain carries TRBV12-3 or TRBV12-4 and TRBJ1-5; no clear D gene. With 7 bases removed from V and 1 base from J, the gap between germline ends came to 11 bases. The CDR3 is 14 amino acids. CDR3 sequence reads: CASIPSGSNQPQHF. The CDR3 coding sequence is TGTGCCAGCATCCCCAGTGGGAGCAATCAGCCCCAGCATTTT.

About this clonotype: A read error may produce the germline difference seen at one junction end. The chain recombines TRBV18 with TRBJ2-1; no clear D. Germline lookup yields CDR1 KGHSH and CDR2 LQKENI. This CDR3 is built from 12 residues. CDR3 residues: CASAPRVDEQFF. CDR3 DNA: TGTGCCAGCGCACCTAGGGTGGATGAGCAGTTCTTC.

The V gene is TRBV7-2, the J gene TRBJ2-1; D gene uncertain. V gave up 9 bases and J gave up 0 bases, with 15 bases separating them. The CDR3 contains 15 residues. Germline CDR1 and CDR2: SGHTA and FQGNSA. CDR3 region: CASSNRPGSYNEQFF. Here the CDR3 DNA reads TGTGCCAGTAGCAATAGACCGGGCTCCTACAATGAGCAGTTCTTC. The entire variable domain, with the rest obtained from reference TRBV7-2 and TRBJ2-1, is as follows: GAGVSQSPSNKVTEKGKDVELRCDPISGHTALYWYRQSLGQGLEFLIYFQGNSAPDKSGLPSDRFSAERTGGSVSTLTIQRTQQEDSAVYLCASSNRPGSYNEQFFGPGTRLTVL.

The J gene is TRBJ2-7, the V gene TRBV29-1; perhaps TRBD1 as D (6 bases). Germline V gene data show CDR1 as SQVTM and CDR2 as ANQGSEA. Trimming stripped 6 bases from V and 3 bases from J, with 15 bases between. The CDR3 consists of 13 residues. CDR3 sequence reads: CSVGQRLNYEQYF. CDR3 sequence (DNA): TGCAGCGTCGGACAGAGGCTAAACTACGAGCAGTACTTC.

The chain joins TRBV10-3 to TRBJ1-2; D is uncertain. V lost 0 bases, J lost 2 bases, and 13 bases lay in between. This CDR3 has 16 residues. Looked up from germline, CDR1 is ENHRY and CDR2 is SYGVKD. In DNA form, the CDR3 reads TGTGCCATCAGTGAGTCGGGAGGGTGCCCCAACTATGGCTACACCTTC. Amino acid sequence: CAISESGGCPNYGYTF.

V and J are TRBV28 and TRBJ2-2; TRBD1 matches at 7 bases. CDR1 MDHEN and CDR2 SYDVKM come from the germline V gene. Unmatched junction bases numbered 13, after V lost 10 bases and J lost 5 bases. The CDR3 spans 15 residues. CDR3 amino acids: CATRVGGAGTGELFF. In nucleotides, the CDR3 is TGTGCCACCCGGGTAGGGGGCGCCGGGACCGGGGAGCTGTTTTTT.

V is TRBV6-5 and J is TRBJ1-2; D is possibly TRBD1 (6 bases). CDR1 is MNHEY, CDR2 SVGAGI, per germline. Trimming pared 2 bases from V and 1 base from J, leaving 11 bases between. The CDR3 runs 15 residues. The CDR3 coding sequence is TGTGCCAGCAGTTACGACAGGAACCATAACTATGGCTACACCTTC. Its translation is CASSYDRNHNYGYTF.

CDR3 sequence reads: CASRTARPTREKLFF. The CDR3 DNA follows: TGCGCCAGCAGAACCGCCCGTCCTACACGGGAAAAACTGTTTTTT. V gene TRBV4-1 combines with J gene TRBJ1-4; D is undetermined. V lost 6 bases to trimming and J lost 8 bases, with 19 bases between them. Looked up from germline, CDR1 is MGHRA and CDR2 is YSYEKL. The CDR3 is 15 residues long.

This sequence joins TRBV3-1 and TRBJ2-7; 11 positions match TRBD2. CDR3 length: 14 residues. The V segment lost 6 bases and the J segment 3 bases; nucleotides outside the gene matches: 4. CDR1 and CDR2 (germline): LGHDT, YNNKEL (reference sequence). The DNA of the CDR3 is TGTGCCAGCAGTTCTAGCGGGGGGAACTACGAGCAGTACTTC. This codes for CASSSSGGNYEQYF.

This clonotype was detected only a few times. The chain is built from TRBV7-9 and TRBJ1-4, with TRBD1 matching 7 bases. The CDR3 has 15 residues. The V and J ends lost 6 bases and 4 bases, in that order; junction bases with no gene match: 8. Germline CDR1 and CDR2: SEHNR and FQNEAQ (reference sequence). CDR3 bases: TGTGCCAGCAGGCGACAGGGTGGGGGTAATGAAAAACTGTTTTTT. Translating gives CASRRQGGGNEKLFF.

This rearrangement joins TRBV27 to TRBJ1-1; D possibly corresponds to TRBD1 (6 bases). Per germline, CDR1 MNHEY and CDR2 SMNVEV (reference sequence). The CDR3 length is 14 residues. V was pared by 2 bases and J by 3 bases, with 10 bases between. The CDR3 bases are TGTGCCAGCAGTTTAGGGGGGGCTCACACTGAAGCTTTCTTT. It codes for CASSLGGAHTEAFF.

The chain couples TRBV7-9 to TRBJ2-5; D perhaps matches TRBD2 (6 bases). Trimming took 5 bases from V and 0 from J, leaving 10 bases between them. The CDR3 spans 14 residues. Germline-derived CDR1 and CDR2 are SEHNR and FQNEAQ (reference sequence). In DNA form, the CDR3 reads TGTGCCAGCAGCGTGCGGGAATACCAAGAGACCCAGTACTTC. It codes for CASSVREYQETQYF.

This clonotype turned up a few times. V usage is TRBV20-1 and J usage is TRBJ2-7; 11 nucleotides match TRBD2. Near its end, the DNA agrees better with TRBJ2-5, so the J call may be wrong. CDR1 DFQATT and CDR2 SNEGSKA come from the germline V gene (reference sequence). There are 14 residues in the CDR3. CDR3 DNA sequence: TGCAGTGCTAGTTTAGCGGGGGGGCTGGAGACCCAGTACTTC. Protein: CSASLAGGLETQYF.

The V call is TRBV28, the J call TRBJ2-5; the D is unclear. The CDR3 length is 11 residues. Between the trimmed V and J ends, which lost 5 bases and 11 bases, there was a span of 12 bases. CDR1 and CDR2 (germline): MDHEN, SYDVKM. The CDR3 protein is CASSSPWKQYF. In DNA, the CDR3 is TGTGCCAGCAGTAGTCCTTGGAAGCAGTACTTC.

The genes are TRBV11-1 and TRBJ2-1, with TRBD2 as a possible D gene (7 bases). The CDR3 is 16 amino acids. Germline V lookup: CDR1 SGHAT, CDR2 FQDESV (reference sequence). V lost 2 bases, J lost 6 bases, and 17 bases lay in between. The CDR3 spells CASSLTGTMTGNEQFF. The CDR3 DNA sequence: TGTGCCAGCAGCTTAACCGGGACTATGACAGGCAATGAGCAGTTCTTC.

This clonotype has only a few counts. Written as DNA, the CDR3 is TGTGCCAGCAGCGTAGTCCCCTCCTACGAGCAGTACTTC. Protein product: CASSVVPSYEQYF. The rearrangement links TRBV9 to TRBJ2-7; no clear D. Germline assignment: CDR1 SGDLS and CDR2 YYNGEE. Trimming pared 0 bases from V and 0 bases from J, leaving 4 bases between. The CDR3 has 13 residues.

The CDR3 DNA follows: TGTGCCAGCAACCTCGGGGAGTCCACACCCCTCCACTTT. Amino acid sequence: CASNLGESTPLHF. The V and J genes are TRBV25-1 and TRBJ1-6; D is unclear. V lost 7 bases and J lost 11, with 15 bases in between. This CDR3 region has 13 residues. CDR1 and CDR2 (germline): MGHDK, SYGVNS.

The CDR3 region is CASSPTTVGANVLTF. CDR3 sequence (DNA): TGTGCCAGCAGTCCTACGACAGTTGGGGCCAACGTCCTGACTTTC. This chain joins TRBV28 and TRBJ2-6; maybe TRBD1 (5 bases). V was shortened by 5 bases and J by 3 bases, with 11 bases between the two germline ends. CDR1 and CDR2 (germline): MDHEN, SYDVKM. This CDR3 has 15 residues.

The chain combines TRBV20-1 with TRBJ1-1; D is ambiguous. Trimming left V 1 base short and J 12 bases short, with 12 bases between. This CDR3 comprises 11 residues. CDR1 and CDR2 from the germline V gene are DFQATT and SNEGSKA (reference sequence). In DNA, the CDR3 is TGCAGTGCTAGAGGAGGTTCTACGTCTTTCTTT. This sequence encodes CSARGGSTSFF.

This clonotype turned up a few times. One end of the junction fails to match germline, which may point to a read error. V gene TRBV7-2 combines with J gene TRBJ1-2; 7 bases agree with TRBD1. CDR1 is SGHTA, CDR2 FQGNSA, per germline. CDR3 length: 14 amino acids. For the CDR3, the DNA is TGTGCCAGCAGCCTAGCGGGACAGACCTATGGCTACACCTTC. It yields the protein CASSLAGQTYGYTF. The whole variable domain, filled in from reference TRBV7-2 and TRBJ1-2, reads GAGVSQSPSNKVTEKGKDVELRCDPISGHTALYWYRQSLGQGLEFLIYFQGNSAPDKSGLPSDRFSAERTGGSVSTLTIQRTQQEDSAVYLCASSLAGQTYGYTFGSGTRLTVV.

The sample holds a few counts of this clonotype. The rearrangement links TRBV20-1 to TRBJ2-6, with D perhaps matching TRBD1 (5 bases). V was cut by 4 bases and J by 0 bases, with 10 bases left in between. Germline V gene data show CDR1 as DFQATT and CDR2 as SNEGSKA (reference sequence). The CDR3 is 15 amino acids. CDR3 in amino acids: CSANDRSSGANVLTF. CDR3 sequence (DNA): TGCAGTGCTAATGACAGATCCTCTGGGGCCAACGTCCTGACTTTC.

The chain couples TRBV20-1 to TRBJ2-5; maybe TRBD1 (5 bases). With 0 bases removed from V and 9 bases from J, the gap between germline ends came to 17 bases. This CDR3 has 14 residues. The germline gives CDR1 DFQATT, CDR2 SNEGSKA (reference sequence). The CDR3 DNA reads as TGCAGTGCTAGAGATTCGGACACAATATCGGCCCAGTACTTC. Its translation: CSARDSDTISAQYF.